This T cell receptor beta chain was identified in a study of blood T cell repertoires in COVID-19 (dated by TCRdb to 2018 to 2021). About the investigation overall: Samples covering the acute and convalescent phases of COVID-19 were provided by collaborators in the United States, Italy and Spain. Where HLA class I and class II types were available, the types were taken from metadata supplied by the sample provider, not from assay-based typing. The material from the prospective study consisted of cDNA or gDNA derived from T cells, B-cell-depleted T cells, or PBMCs. Sample metadata almost always included a de-identified subject ID, COVID-19 status, age in years and sex. Subjects who had been exposed to COVID-19, were actively infected with it, or had recovered from it provided the deeply sampled blood TCRbeta repertoires that made up the dataset. The repertoires were made available in a free public database intended to serve as a resource for research on the immune response to SARS-CoV-2. Samples came from the ongoing ImmuneRACE study (first 160 participants) plus 1,254 subjects from 6 global collaborators. The paper's findings and limits, for the study overall: Clinical and demographic metadata were provided uncurated, with the amount varying by source and participant.

TCRbeta CDR3 regions were amplified from genomic DNA by means of the immunoSEQ Assay, a bias-controlled multiplex PCR. In the source study's methods: The number of nucleated cells in each sample was estimated by amplification of reference gene primers within the assay. To quantify the absolute abundance of each unique TCRbeta CDR3 rearrangement, sequence reads were collapsed and filtered. Productive Simpson clonality was computed per sample as the square root of Simpson's diversity index over productive rearrangements. As stored in TCRdb, this immuneACCESS dataset retains in-frame rearrangements with V and J assigned. A fraction of the clones does not appear; measured against another copy, unresolved V genes explain less than half of the discrepancy, and the remainder lacks a known reason. The D gene and trimming were derived from the DNA, and the V and J assignments and clone size from that table. The sample table holds about 670,000 clones, of which around 90% were seen once. Of the sample, about 0.26% falls within the top ten clones.

A word on this clone: What antigen it recognizes has not been identified. One base away there is no much larger clone; base qualities are not given. The sample has other DNA sequences that encode this CDR3 too.

Via the germline V gene, CDR1 is MGHRA and CDR2 YSYEKL. Trimming leaves V shorter by 0 bases and J shorter by 4 bases, with the junction holding 6 bases beyond the gene matches. The CDR3 measures 16 amino acids from cysteine to phenylalanine. Here the CDR3 DNA is all that survives: 48 bases in frame from base 1. Collaborating institutions collected whole blood in K2EDTA tubes following their own protocols. Collaborator samples were shipped for TCRbeta analysis as frozen whole blood, isolated PBMCs, or DNA extracted from either sample type. The chain is assembled from TRBV4-1 and TRBJ1-5, with 7 junctional bases fitting TRBD1. Source material: peripheral blood. The receptor's source is a young woman with acute or convalescent COVID-19. The DNA is TGCGCCAGCAGCCAAGAAGGTGGCAGGGGGAATCAGCCCCAGCATTTT. This encodes CASSQEGGRGNQPQHF.